Following are 19 T cell receptor beta chains from one sample sequenced in a study of T-cell reconstitution after alpha-beta-depleted transplantation in children. The TCRbeta library incorporated unique molecular identifiers. TCRdb ran MiXCR on the PCR reads and lists one entry per CDR3 protein. The repertoire holds approximately 520,000 distinct CDR3 sequences, with over 25% as singletons. The specimen comprised PBMCs from the stem cell graft donor, sampled from the stem cell graft. The receptors here all came from a human donor who donated a stem cell graft to a child with aplastic anemia.

The chain carries TRBV20-1 and TRBJ2-7; D unclear. V gave up 5 bases and J gave up 1 base, with 12 bases separating them. This CDR3 comprises 13 residues. Per germline, CDR1 DFQATT and CDR2 SNEGSKA (reference sequence). In nucleotides, the CDR3 is TGCAGTGCTTCAAGGACCCTGTCCTACGAGCAGTACTTC. Translation: CSASRTLSYEQYF.

The table lists this clonotype with a few counts. This chain uses TRBV20-1 with TRBJ2-1; 8 bases are a match to TRBD1. The junction had 11 bases not matched to a gene; V was cut back by 6 bases and J by 1 base. Per germline, CDR1 DFQATT and CDR2 SNEGSKA (reference sequence). The CDR3 loop spans 16 amino acids. The CDR3: CSAVIRTGGSYNEQFF. In DNA form, the CDR3 reads TGCAGTGCCGTCATTAGAACAGGGGGATCCTACAATGAGCAGTTCTTC.

The V gene is TRBV7-9, the J gene TRBJ2-1, with 8 nucleotides matching TRBD1. Germline V lookup: CDR1 SEHNR, CDR2 FQNEAQ (reference sequence). The length of the CDR3 is 14 residues. After removal of 8 bases from V and 4 bases from J, the junction contained 7 bases not matched to a gene. The CDR3 here is CASSPGQVYNEQFF. The CDR3 DNA reads TGTGCCAGCTCCCCGGGACAGGTTTACAATGAGCAGTTCTTC. The variable domain in full, with the rest retrieved from reference TRBV7-9 and TRBJ2-1, is DTGVSQNPRHKITKRGQNVTFRCDPISEHNRLYWYRQTLGQGPEFLTYFQNEAQLEKSRLLSDRFSAERPKGSFSTLEIQRTEQGDSAMYLCASSPGQVYNEQFFGPGTRLTVL.

J is TRBJ1-2 and V is TRBV15; possible D gene TRBD1, 5 bases. Germline-derived CDR1 and CDR2 are LNHNV and YYDKDF (reference sequence). This CDR3 is built from 14 residues. The V gene lost 4 bases and the J gene lost 9 bases, with 18 bases spanning the gap. In nucleotides, the CDR3 is TGTGCCACCAGCATTGGCCCAGGGACTGAGCGCTACACCTTC. Translated, it gives CATSIGPGTERYTF.

The chain recombines TRBV10-3 with TRBJ1-6; 7 positions match TRBD1. The germline V gene encodes CDR1 ENHRY and CDR2 SYGVKD. The trim removed 1 base at V and 10 bases at J, leaving 10 bases unmatched. This CDR3 is built from 16 residues. Written as DNA, the CDR3 is TGTGCCATCAGTGAGTTGTGGACAGGAGGAGGGTCACCCCTCCACTTT. Its protein is CAISELWTGGGSPLHF.

The rearrangement joins TRBV11-2 to TRBJ2-1; D is ambiguous. Germline V gives CDR1 SGHAT, CDR2 FQNNGV. This CDR3 has 14 residues. V lost 8 bases to trimming and J lost 1 base, with 12 bases between them. CDR3: CASLPGRSYNEQFF. CDR3 DNA: TGTGCCAGCCTCCCTGGGCGGTCCTACAATGAGCAGTTCTTC. Looking up the rest from reference TRBV11-2 and TRBJ2-1 gives the full variable domain: EAGVAQSPRYKIIEKRQSVAFWCNPISGHATLYWYQQILGQGPKLLIQFQNNGVVDDSQLPKDRFSAERLKGVDSTLKIQPAKLEDSAVYLCASLPGRSYNEQFFGPGTRLTVL.

This clonotype appeared a few times. The rearrangement joins TRBV9 to TRBJ2-1; D possibly uses TRBD1 or TRBD2 (5 bases each). V shed 0 bases and J shed 6 bases, with 10 bases lying between them. The length of the CDR3 is 14 residues. Germline V gene sequence: CDR1 SGDLS, CDR2 YYNGEE. CDR3 amino acids: CASSVVGESNEQFF. The CDR3, as DNA: TGTGCCAGCAGCGTAGTAGGGGAGAGCAATGAGCAGTTCTTC. The entire variable domain, with the rest obtained from reference TRBV9 and TRBJ2-1, is as follows: DSGVTQTPKHLITATGQRVTLRCSPRSGDLSVYWYQQSLDQGLQFLIQYYNGEERAKGNILERFSAQQFPDLHSELNLSSLELGDSALYFCASSVVGESNEQFFGPGTRLTVL.

This clonotype was seen a handful of times. The rearrangement joins TRBV20-1 to TRBJ2-3, with 8 bases identical to TRBD2. The CDR3 loop spans 16 amino acids. Per the germline V gene, CDR1 is DFQATT and CDR2 is SNEGSKA (reference sequence). Losses at the gene ends were 6 bases for V and 1 base for J; bases not matched to a gene: 12. The CDR3 protein is CSAIDGSGSRTDTQYF. CDR3 nucleotides: TGCAGTGCCATTGATGGGAGCGGGAGCCGCACAGATACGCAGTATTTT.

The J gene is TRBJ2-5, the V gene TRBV12-3 or TRBV12-4, with TRBD1 matching over 7 bases. The CDR3 contains 13 residues. After removal of 6 bases from V and 2 bases from J, the junction contained 3 bases not matched to a gene. Written as DNA, the CDR3 is TGTGCCAGCAGGTCGACAGGGCAAGAGACCCAGTACTTC. This translates into CASRSTGQETQYF.

This clonotype has a handful of counts. This chain uses TRBV5-1 with TRBJ2-3, with 12 bases identical to TRBD2. Losses at the gene ends were 4 bases for V and 0 bases for J; bases not matched to a gene: 12. Germline lookup yields CDR1 SGHRS and CDR2 YFSETQ. The CDR3 length is 19 residues. As DNA, the CDR3 is TGCGCCAGCAGCCTTAGACTAGCGGGAGTATACCGAAGCACAGATACGCAGTATTTT. This translates into CASSLRLAGVYRSTDTQYF.

The CDR3 protein is CASSSGRKLSGNTIYF. The CDR3, as DNA: TGTGCCAGCAGCTCCGGACGGAAACTCTCTGGAAACACCATATATTTT. The rearrangement uses TRBV5-4 and TRBJ1-3; D gene unclear. With 3 bases removed from V and 0 bases from J, the gap between germline ends came to 13 bases. From germline, CDR1 is SGHNT and CDR2 YYREEE (reference sequence). The CDR3 is 16 amino acids.

A few counts support this clonotype. The J gene is TRBJ1-5, the V gene TRBV29-1, with D unresolved. The CDR3 has 12 amino acids. With 7 bases removed from V and 6 bases from J, the gap between germline ends came to 13 bases. The germline V gene encodes CDR1 SQVTM and CDR2 ANQGSEA. CDR3 protein: CSARRPGQPQHF. Here the CDR3 DNA reads TGCAGCGCGAGGAGGCCAGGTCAGCCCCAGCATTTT.

This chain joins TRBV3-1 and TRBJ2-1, with 11 bases lining up with TRBD1. This CDR3 has 16 residues. Losses at the gene ends were 7 bases for V and 6 bases for J; bases not matched to a gene: 11. Germline V gives CDR1 LGHDT, CDR2 YNNKEL (reference sequence). The CDR3 here is CASMPIAGTGGNEQFF. Written as DNA, the CDR3 is TGTGCCAGCATGCCAATCGCCGGGACAGGGGGCAATGAGCAGTTCTTC.

The chain recombines TRBV25-1 with TRBJ2-1; 11 nucleotides match TRBD2. The ends lost 9 bases at V and 9 bases at J; junction bases unmatched: 13. Per the germline V gene, CDR1 is MGHDK and CDR2 is SYGVNS. The CDR3 runs to 15 residues. The CDR3 region has the DNA TGTGCCAGTAGCCCACTAGCGGGAGAAAGCAGTGAGCAGTTCTTC. Translation: CASSPLAGESSEQFF.

This clonotype was seen only a few times. The rearrangement uses TRBV12-3 or TRBV12-4 and TRBJ2-3; TRBD2 matches 7 bases. V shed 5 bases and J 5 bases; nucleotides not matched to a gene: 7. This CDR3 comprises 14 residues. The CDR3 here is CASSPLIAGDTQYF. DNA of the CDR3: TGTGCCAGCAGTCCATTGATAGCGGGAGATACGCAGTATTTT.

The chain couples TRBV6-2 or TRBV6-3 to TRBJ2-1; tentative D call: TRBD1 (6 bases). This CDR3 is built from 15 residues. V dropped 6 bases and J dropped 4 bases, with 16 bases sitting between them. Germline assignment: CDR1 MNHEY and CDR2 SVGEGT. The CDR3: CASRRGGGAYNEQFF. In nucleotides, the CDR3 is TGTGCCAGCAGGAGAGGTGGGGGCGCTTACAATGAGCAGTTCTTC.

The chain recombines TRBV20-1 with TRBJ2-2; D may correspond to TRBD1 or TRBD2 (5 bases each). Germline V gene lookup returns CDR1 DFQATT and CDR2 SNEGSKA (reference sequence). The CDR3 is made up of 14 amino acids. Trimming removed 0 bases at V and 6 bases at J, with 11 bases between. As DNA, the CDR3 is TGCAGTGCTAGAGATAACAGAGGGGCCGGGGAGCTGTTTTTT. Its protein is CSARDNRGAGELFF.

This clonotype was seen a handful of times. The chain recombines TRBV5-1 with TRBJ2-2, with 9 bases that match TRBD1. The ends lost 2 bases at V and 5 bases at J; junction bases unmatched: 4. There are 15 residues in the CDR3. The germline V gene has CDR1 SGHRS and CDR2 YFSETQ. In nucleotides, the CDR3 is TGCGCCAGCAGCTTCAGGACAGGGGAGACCGGGGAGCTGTTTTTT. This gives the protein CASSFRTGETGELFF.

The chain employs TRBV12-3 or TRBV12-4 and TRBJ1-2; 12 bases agree with TRBD1. With 5 bases clipped from V and 6 bases from J, the junction kept 10 bases outside the gene matches. The length of the CDR3 is 16 residues. The CDR3 DNA follows: TGTGCCAGCAGTGTTACTGGGACAGGGGGCGCGAATGGCTACACCTTC. Protein sequence: CASSVTGTGGANGYTF.